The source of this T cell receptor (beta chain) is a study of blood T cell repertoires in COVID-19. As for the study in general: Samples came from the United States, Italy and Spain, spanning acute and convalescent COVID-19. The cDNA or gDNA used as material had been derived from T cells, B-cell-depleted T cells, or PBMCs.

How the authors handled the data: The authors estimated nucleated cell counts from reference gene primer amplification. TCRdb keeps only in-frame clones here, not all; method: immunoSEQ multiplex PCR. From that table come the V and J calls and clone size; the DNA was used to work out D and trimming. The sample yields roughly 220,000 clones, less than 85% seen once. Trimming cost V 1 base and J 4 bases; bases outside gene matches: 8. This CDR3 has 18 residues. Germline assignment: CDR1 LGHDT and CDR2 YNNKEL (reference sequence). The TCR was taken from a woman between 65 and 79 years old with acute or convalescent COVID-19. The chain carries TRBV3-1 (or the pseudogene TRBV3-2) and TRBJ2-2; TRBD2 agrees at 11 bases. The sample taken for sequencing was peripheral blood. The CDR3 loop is CASSQGVAGGPSTGELFF. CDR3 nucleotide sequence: TGTGCCAGCAGCCAAGGAGTAGCGGGAGGGCCCTCCACCGGGGAGCTGTTTTTT.